Detailed here is one TCR beta chain. Its antigen is undetermined. Some clones are missing from TCRdb's copy, which holds only in-frame ones; the method was immunoSEQ multiplex PCR. This sample has 80,000 to 100,000 clones; approximately 88% occur once, and the top ten carry approximately 0.5%. The CDR3 extends over 16 amino acids. Trimming removed 0 bases from V and 6 bases from J; junction bases left unmatched: 5. Looked up from germline, CDR1 is LNHNV and CDR2 is YYDKDF (reference sequence). The data derive from a study of OX40 agonist ivuxolimab in advanced cancers. Study-wide findings and caveats: The study did not work out the antigen specificity of the expanded peripheral T cells.

The clonotype was recovered from an adult with an advanced solid tumor such as melanoma, head and neck, liver or kidney cancer. The chain couples TRBV15 to TRBJ2-1, with 10 bases fitting TRBD1. This specimen consisted of CD4+ or CD8+ T cells sorted from blood, obtained in a trial of the OX40 agonist ivuxolimab. CDR3 sequence reads: CATSRDYGQGGNEQFF. The CDR3 coding sequence is TGTGCCACCAGCAGAGATTATGGACAGGGGGGCAATGAGCAGTTCTTC.